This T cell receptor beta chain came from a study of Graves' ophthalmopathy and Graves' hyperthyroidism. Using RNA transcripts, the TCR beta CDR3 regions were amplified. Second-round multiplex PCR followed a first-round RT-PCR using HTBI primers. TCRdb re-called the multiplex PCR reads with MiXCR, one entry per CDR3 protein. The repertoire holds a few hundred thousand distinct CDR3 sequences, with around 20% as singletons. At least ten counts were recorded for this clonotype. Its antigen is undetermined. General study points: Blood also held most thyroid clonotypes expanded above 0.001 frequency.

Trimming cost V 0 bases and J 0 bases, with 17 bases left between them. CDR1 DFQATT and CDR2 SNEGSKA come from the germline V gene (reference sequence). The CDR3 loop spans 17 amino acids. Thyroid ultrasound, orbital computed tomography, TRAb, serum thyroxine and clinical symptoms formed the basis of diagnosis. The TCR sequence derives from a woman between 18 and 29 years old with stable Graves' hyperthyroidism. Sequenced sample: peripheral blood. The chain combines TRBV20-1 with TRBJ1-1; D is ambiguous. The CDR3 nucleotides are TGCAGTGCTAGAGATAGACGATATGGGCCGTTGAACACTGAAGCTTTCTTT. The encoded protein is CSARDRRYGPLNTEAFF.